Listed below are T cell receptor beta chains from one sample, sequenced in a study of T cells in Graves' hyperthyroidism and ophthalmopathy. TCRdb recomputed calls from the multiplex PCR reads with MiXCR, one row per CDR3 protein. The table lists a few hundred thousand distinct CDR3 sequences, about half of them singletons. Sequenced sample: peripheral blood or thyroid tissue (not recorded which). Every receptor here comes from a woman in her late teens or twenties with Graves' hyperthyroidism. Each CDR3 is given without its conserved first and last residue. A D gene is named only where the DNA matches it firmly.

cdr3_length: 13; d_call: .; v_call: TRBV6-1; j_call: TRBJ1-4; cdr3_aa: ASSEAQGGLGKLF
cdr3_length: 14; d_call: TRBD2; v_call: TRBV7-2; j_call: TRBJ2-2; cdr3_aa: ASSPRTRTNTGELF
cdr3_length: 14; d_call: .; v_call: TRBV5-4; j_call: TRBJ2-2; cdr3_aa: ASSLEPGQNTGELF
cdr3_length: 10; d_call: .; v_call: TRBV2; j_call: TRBJ1-1; cdr3_aa: ASKFSNTEAF
cdr3_length: 9; d_call: .; v_call: TRBV12-3/TRBV12-4; j_call: TRBJ1-2; cdr3_aa: ASSRGGGYT
cdr3_length: 13; d_call: .; v_call: TRBV7-2; j_call: TRBJ2-2; cdr3_aa: ASSRQLTNTGELF
cdr3_length: 12; d_call: .; v_call: TRBV7-9; j_call: TRBJ1-5; cdr3_aa: ASSYSDSDQPQH
cdr3_length: 11; d_call: .; v_call: TRBV29-1; j_call: TRBJ1-1; cdr3_aa: SVEEGVSPEAF
cdr3_length: 12; d_call: TRBD1; v_call: TRBV10-1; j_call: TRBJ1-1; cdr3_aa: ATKQGVGNTEAF
cdr3_length: 14; d_call: .; v_call: TRBV15; j_call: TRBJ2-6; cdr3_aa: ATSSRTDSGANVLT
cdr3_length: 13; d_call: .; v_call: TRBV7-2; j_call: TRBJ2-5; cdr3_aa: ASSSLWTAQETQY
cdr3_length: 10; d_call: .; v_call: TRBV2; j_call: TRBJ1-1; cdr3_aa: ASRKANTEAF